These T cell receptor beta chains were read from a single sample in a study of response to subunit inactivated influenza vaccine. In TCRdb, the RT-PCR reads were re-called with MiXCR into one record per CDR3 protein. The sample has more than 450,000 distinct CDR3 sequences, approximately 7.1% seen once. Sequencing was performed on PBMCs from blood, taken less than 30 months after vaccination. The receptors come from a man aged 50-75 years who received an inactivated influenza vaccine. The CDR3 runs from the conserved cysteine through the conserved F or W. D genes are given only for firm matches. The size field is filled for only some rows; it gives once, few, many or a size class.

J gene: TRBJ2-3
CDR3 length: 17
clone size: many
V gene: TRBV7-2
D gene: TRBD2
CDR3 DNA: TGTGCCAGCAGCCTGCAGACTAGCGGGAGTTGGTTTGAAACGCAGTATTTT
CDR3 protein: CASSLQTSGSWFETQYF

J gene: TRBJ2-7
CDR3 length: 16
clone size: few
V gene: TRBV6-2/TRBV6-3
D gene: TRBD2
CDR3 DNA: TGTGCCAGCAGCCGACGACTAGCGGGGAGTATCTACGAGCAGTACTTC
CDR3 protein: CASSRRLAGSIYEQYF

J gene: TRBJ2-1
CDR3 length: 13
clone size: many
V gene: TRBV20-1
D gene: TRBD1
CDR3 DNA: TGCAGTGCTAGACAGGGACAGTGGAATGAGCAGTTCTTC
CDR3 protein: CSARQGQWNEQFF

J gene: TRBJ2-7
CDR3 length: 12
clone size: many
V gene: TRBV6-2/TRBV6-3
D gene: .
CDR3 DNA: TGTGCCAGCAGGGACGGGGACTACGAGCAGTACTTC
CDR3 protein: CASRDGDYEQYF

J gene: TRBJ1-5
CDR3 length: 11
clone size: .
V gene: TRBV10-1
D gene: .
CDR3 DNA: TGCGCCTGGAGCAGGGCTCAGCCCCAGCATTTT
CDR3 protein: CAWSRAQPQHF

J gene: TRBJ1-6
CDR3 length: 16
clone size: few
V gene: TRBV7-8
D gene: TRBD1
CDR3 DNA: TGTGCCAGCAGCCCGGGACAGGGGGCTTCGATTTCACCCCTCCACTTT
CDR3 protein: CASSPGQGASISPLHF

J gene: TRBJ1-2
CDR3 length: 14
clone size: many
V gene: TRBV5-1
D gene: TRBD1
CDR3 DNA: TGCGCCAGCAGCTTGGATCAGGGGGCGCGAGGCTACACCTTC
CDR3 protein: CASSLDQGARGYTF

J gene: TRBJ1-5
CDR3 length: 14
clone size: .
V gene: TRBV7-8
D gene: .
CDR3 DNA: TGTGCCAGCAGCTTAGAAGTCCAGAATCAGCCCCAGCATTTT
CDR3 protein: CASSLEVQNQPQHF

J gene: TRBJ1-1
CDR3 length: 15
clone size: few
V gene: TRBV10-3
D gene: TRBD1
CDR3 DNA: TGTGCCATCAGTGAGCAGGGACAGGGGGCTGCTGAAGCTTTCTTT
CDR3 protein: CAISEQGQGAAEAFF

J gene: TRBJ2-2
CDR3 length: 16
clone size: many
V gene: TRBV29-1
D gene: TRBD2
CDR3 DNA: TGCAGCGTTGAGAGCTTTAGCGGGAGGGCGGCCGGGGAGCTGTTTTTT
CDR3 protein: CSVESFSGRAAGELFF

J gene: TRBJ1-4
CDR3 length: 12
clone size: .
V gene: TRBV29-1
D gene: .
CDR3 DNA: TGCAGCGTCGGGAGGACGTCTGAAAAACTGTTTTTT
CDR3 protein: CSVGRTSEKLFF

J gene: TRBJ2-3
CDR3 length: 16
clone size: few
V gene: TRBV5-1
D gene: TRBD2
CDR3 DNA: TGCGCCAGCAGCACTAGCGGGGGCACTGTCACAGATACGCAGTATTTT
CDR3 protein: CASSTSGGTVTDTQYF

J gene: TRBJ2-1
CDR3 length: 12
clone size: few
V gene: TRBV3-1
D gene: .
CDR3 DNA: TGTGCCAGCAGCCAAGAGGAGCACGGTCAGTTCTTC
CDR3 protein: CASSQEEHGQFF

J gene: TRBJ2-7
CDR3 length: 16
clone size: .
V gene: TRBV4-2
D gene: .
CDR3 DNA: TGTGCCAGCAGTAACATCGTCAGCGGGATAGGGGGCGAGCAGTACTTC
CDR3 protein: CASSNIVSGIGGEQYF

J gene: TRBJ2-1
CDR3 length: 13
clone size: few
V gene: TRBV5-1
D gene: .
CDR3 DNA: TGCGCCAGCAGACAGGATCTCTACAATGAGCAGTTCTTC
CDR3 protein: CASRQDLYNEQFF

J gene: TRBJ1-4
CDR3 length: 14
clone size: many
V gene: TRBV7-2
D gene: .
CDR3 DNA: TGTGCCAGCAGCTTAGCGAGTTCCGGTGAAAAACTGTTTTTT
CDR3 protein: CASSLASSGEKLFF

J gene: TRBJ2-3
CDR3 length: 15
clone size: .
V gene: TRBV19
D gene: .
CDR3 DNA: TGTGCCAGTAGTATACTCGGGGCCCTTACAGATACGCAGTATTTT
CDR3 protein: CASSILGALTDTQYF

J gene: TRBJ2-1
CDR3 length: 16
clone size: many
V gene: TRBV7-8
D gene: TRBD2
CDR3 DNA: TGTGCCAGCAGCCCGAGACTAGCGGGAGGTCACAATGAGCAGTTCTTC
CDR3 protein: CASSPRLAGGHNEQFF

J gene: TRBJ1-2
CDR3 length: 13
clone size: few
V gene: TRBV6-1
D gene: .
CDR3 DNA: TGTGCCAGCAGTGTTCGGGATAACTATGGCTACACCTTC
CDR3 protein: CASSVRDNYGYTF

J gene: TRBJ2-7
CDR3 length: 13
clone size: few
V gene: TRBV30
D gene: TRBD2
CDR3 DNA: TGTGCCTGGCGGACTAGCGGGACGGGCGAGCAGTACTTC
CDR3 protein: CAWRTSGTGEQYF

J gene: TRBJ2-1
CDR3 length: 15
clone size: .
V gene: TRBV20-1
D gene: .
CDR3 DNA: TGCAGTGCTAGAGACGACACAAGCTCCTACAATGAGCAGTTCTTC
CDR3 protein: CSARDDTSSYNEQFF

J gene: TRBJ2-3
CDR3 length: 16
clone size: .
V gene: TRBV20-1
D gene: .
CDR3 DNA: TGCTGTGCTAGAGATCCGGCCCGGGATAGTTCAGATACGCAGTATTTT
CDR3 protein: CCARDPARDSSDTQYF